This T cell receptor beta chain stems from a study of cytomegalovirus exposure and HLA in healthy donors. PCR primers comprised 60 Vbeta and 13 Jbeta primers. The repertoire was sequenced with immunoSEQ multiplex PCR; TCRdb's copy has only in-frame clones and lacks some. Here the sample spans 250,000 to 350,000 clones, 80% being singletons. V was trimmed by 0 bases and J by 8 bases, leaving 11 bases between them. Germline-derived CDR1 and CDR2 are SGDLS and YYNGEE. The length of the CDR3 is 13 residues. Study results and limitations: Likely technical artifact: a cluster of highly shared sequence variants. Several of the most significant clusters appeared, in a later analysis, to be linked to common viral pathogens.

On this clone itself: What it binds is unknown.

Sequenced sample: PBMCs. The chain carries TRBV9 and TRBJ1-2; weak D call: TRBD1 (6 bases). The sequence was obtained from a girl aged 2-9 years in good health and CMV-seronegative. The chain's CDR3 is CASSVVQGEGYTF. The CDR3 nucleotides are TGTGCCAGCAGCGTAGTACAGGGTGAAGGCTACACCTTC.